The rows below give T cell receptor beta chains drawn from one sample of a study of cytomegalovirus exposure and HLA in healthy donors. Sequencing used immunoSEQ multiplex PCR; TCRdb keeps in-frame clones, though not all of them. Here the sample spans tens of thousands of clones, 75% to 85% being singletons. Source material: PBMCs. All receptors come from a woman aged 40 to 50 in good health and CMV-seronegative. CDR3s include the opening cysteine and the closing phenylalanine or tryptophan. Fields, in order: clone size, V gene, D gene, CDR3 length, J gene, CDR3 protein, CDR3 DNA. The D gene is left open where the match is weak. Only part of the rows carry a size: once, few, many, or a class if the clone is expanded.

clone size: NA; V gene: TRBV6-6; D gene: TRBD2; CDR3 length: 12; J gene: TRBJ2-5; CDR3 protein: CASAGEYGTQYF; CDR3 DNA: TGTGCCAGCGCGGGGGAGTACGGGACCCAGTACTTC
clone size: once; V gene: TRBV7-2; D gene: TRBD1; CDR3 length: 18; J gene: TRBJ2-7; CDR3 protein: CASSRTQGAYGLTYEQYF; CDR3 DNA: TGTGCCAGCAGCCGAACCCAGGGGGCCTATGGCTTAACCTACGAGCAGTACTTC
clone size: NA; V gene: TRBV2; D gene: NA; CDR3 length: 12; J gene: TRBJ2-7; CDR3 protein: CASSLSSYEQYF; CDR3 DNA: TGTGCCAGCAGTTTGAGCTCCTACGAGCAGTACTTC
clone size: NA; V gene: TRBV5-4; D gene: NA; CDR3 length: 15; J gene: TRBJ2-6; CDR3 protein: CASSLNRVGANVLTF; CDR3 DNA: TGTGCCAGCAGCTTGAATAGAGTCGGGGCCAACGTCCTGACTTTC
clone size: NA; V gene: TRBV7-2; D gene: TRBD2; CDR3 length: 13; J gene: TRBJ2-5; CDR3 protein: CASSFTGGETQYF; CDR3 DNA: TGTGCCAGCAGCTTCACGGGAGGGGAGACCCAGTACTTC
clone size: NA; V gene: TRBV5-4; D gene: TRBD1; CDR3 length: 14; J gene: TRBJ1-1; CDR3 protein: CASSAGQGRGEAFF; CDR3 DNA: TGTGCCAGCAGCGCGGGACAGGGAAGGGGTGAAGCTTTCTTT
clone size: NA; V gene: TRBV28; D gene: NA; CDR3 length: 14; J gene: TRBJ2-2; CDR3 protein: CASQRQPNTGELFF; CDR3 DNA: TGTGCCAGCCAGAGACAGCCGAACACCGGGGAGCTGTTTTTT
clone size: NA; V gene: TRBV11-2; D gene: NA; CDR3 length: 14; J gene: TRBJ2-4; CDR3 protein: CASSLAIAKNIQYF; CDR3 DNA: TGTGCCAGCAGCTTAGCTATAGCCAAAAACATTCAGTACTTC
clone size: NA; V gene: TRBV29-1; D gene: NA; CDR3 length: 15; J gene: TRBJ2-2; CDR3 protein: CSVRPPGRSTGELFF; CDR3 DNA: TGCAGCGTCCGCCCCCCGGGGAGGAGCACCGGGGAGCTGTTTTTT
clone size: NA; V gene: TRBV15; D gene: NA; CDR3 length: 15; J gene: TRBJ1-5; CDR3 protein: CATSRDRGSSQPQHF; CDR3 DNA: TGTGCCACCAGCAGAGATCGTGGGAGTTCGCAGCCCCAGCATTTT
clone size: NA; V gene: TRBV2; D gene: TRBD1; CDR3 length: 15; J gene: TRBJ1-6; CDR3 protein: CASSEGGQRNSPLHF; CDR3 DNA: TGTGCCAGCAGTGAGGGGGGACAGAGGAATTCACCCCTCCACTTT
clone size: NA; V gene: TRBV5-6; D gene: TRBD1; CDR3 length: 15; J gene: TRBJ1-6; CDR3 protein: CASSKWTGGNSPLHF; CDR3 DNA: TGTGCCAGCAGCAAGTGGACAGGGGGGAATTCACCCCTCCACTTT
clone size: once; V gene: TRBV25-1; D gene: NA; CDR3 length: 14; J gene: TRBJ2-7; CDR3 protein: CASSARGNQYEQYF; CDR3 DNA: TGTGCCAGCAGTGCGAGGGGGAATCAGTACGAGCAGTACTTC
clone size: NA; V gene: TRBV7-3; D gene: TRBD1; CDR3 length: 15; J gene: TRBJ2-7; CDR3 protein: CASSQQPGGPREQYF; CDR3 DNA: TGTGCCAGCAGCCAGCAACCAGGGGGTCCCCGCGAGCAGTACTTC
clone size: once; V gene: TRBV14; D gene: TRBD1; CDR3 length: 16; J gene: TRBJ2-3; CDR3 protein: CASSPRTGIKQDTQYF; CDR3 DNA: TGTGCCAGCAGCCCCCGGACAGGGATAAAGCAAGATACGCAGTATTTT
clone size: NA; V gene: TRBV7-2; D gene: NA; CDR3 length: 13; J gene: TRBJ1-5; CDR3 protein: CASSLDSGQPQHF; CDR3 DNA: TGTGCCAGCAGCTTAGATTCGGGTCAGCCCCAGCATTTT
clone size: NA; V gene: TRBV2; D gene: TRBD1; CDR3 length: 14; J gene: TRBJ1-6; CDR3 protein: CASIGGTGNSPLHF; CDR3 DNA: TGTGCCAGCATTGGCGGGACAGGGAATTCACCCCTCCACTTT
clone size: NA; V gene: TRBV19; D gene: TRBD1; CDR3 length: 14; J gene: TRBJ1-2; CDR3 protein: CASSIRTGKSGYTF; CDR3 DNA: TGTGCCAGTAGTATACGGACAGGGAAGAGCGGCTACACCTTC
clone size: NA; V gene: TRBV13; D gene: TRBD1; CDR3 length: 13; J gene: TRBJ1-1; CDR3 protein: CASRFDRASEAFF; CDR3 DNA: TGTGCCAGCAGGTTCGACAGGGCCAGTGAAGCTTTCTTT
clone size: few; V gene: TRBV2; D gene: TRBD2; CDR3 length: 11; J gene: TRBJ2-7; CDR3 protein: CASRRGYEQYF; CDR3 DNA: TGTGCCAGCAGGCGGGGGTACGAGCAGTACTTC